Below are 5 T cell receptor beta chains sequenced from a single sample in a study of radiotherapy plus CTLA-4 blockade in lung cancer. The table came from immunoSEQ multiplex PCR; TCRdb's copy has only in-frame clones and leaves some out. The sample lists around 44,000 clones; approximately 77% were seen once. This material consisted of peripheral blood, taken from a patient treated with radiotherapy plus ipilimumab. The receptors come from a human donor with non-small cell lung cancer whose response to radiotherapy plus ipilimumab could not be evaluated.

This chain joins TRBV2 and TRBJ2-2; D is perhaps TRBD2 (6 bases). Deletions cut 6 bases from V and 8 bases from J, with 19 bases between. The CDR3 loop spans 15 amino acids. Germline-derived CDR1 and CDR2 are SNHLY and FYNNEI. The CDR3 sequence: CASSRGLLLMGELFF. CDR3 DNA sequence: TGTGCCAGCAGCCGGGGACTGCTTTTGATGGGGGAGCTGTTTTTT.

The chain is built from TRBV27 and TRBJ2-1, with 8 bases identical to TRBD1. V shed 5 bases, J shed 5 bases, and the junction held 8 bases outside the gene matches. This CDR3 spans 15 amino acids. The V gene's germline CDR1 is MNHEY and CDR2 SMNVEV (reference sequence). CDR3 DNA: TGTGCCAGCAGTACCTGGACAGGGAAGAACAATGAGCAGTTCTTC. Amino acids: CASSTWTGKNNEQFF.

This clone was detected only a few times. V gene TRBV4-3 combines with J gene TRBJ2-1, with D possibly being TRBD1 (5 bases). This CDR3 has 15 residues. The V gene lost 0 bases and the J gene lost 7 bases, with 13 bases spanning the gap. Germline V gives CDR1 LGHNA, CDR2 YSLEER. The CDR3: CASSQDSQGWNEQFF. In DNA form, the CDR3 reads TGCGCCAGCAGCCAAGATAGTCAGGGCTGGAATGAGCAGTTCTTC.

The chain has TRBV2 and TRBJ1-1; D perhaps matches TRBD1 (5 bases). V was shortened by 2 bases and J by 2 bases, with 15 bases between the two germline ends. Germline CDR1 SNHLY, CDR2 FYNNEI. This CDR3 comprises 16 residues. In DNA form, the CDR3 reads TGTGCCAGCAGTGAATGGAGGGAGGGGAGAAACACTGAAGCTTTCTTT. Protein product: CASSEWREGRNTEAFF.

J is TRBJ2-2 and V is TRBV15; D is ambiguous. The CDR3 totals 15 residues. V was shortened by 2 bases and J by 3 bases, with 10 bases between the two germline ends. Germline CDR1 is LNHNV and CDR2 is YYDKDF (reference sequence). The CDR3 DNA follows: TGTGCCACCAGCAGATCTCTAGAGGACACCGGGGAGCTGTTTTTT. Protein product: CATSRSLEDTGELFF.